Listed below are T cell receptor beta chains from one sample, sequenced in a study of T-cell reconstitution after alpha-beta-depleted transplantation in children. In TCRdb, the PCR reads were re-called with MiXCR into one record per CDR3 protein. The table has roughly 300,000 distinct CDR3 sequences, around a tenth seen once. Sample: peripheral blood, taken 180 days after TCRalphabeta/CD19-depleted stem cell transplant. The receptors come from a male patient between 2 and 10 years old who had a stem cell transplant for chronic granulomatous disease, so the T cells may come from the graft donor. Each CDR3 is given with its conserved first and last residue. D genes are given only for firm matches. Only part of the rows carry a size: once, few, many, or a class if the clone is expanded.

v_call	cdr3_length	clone_size	d_call	j_call	cdr3_aa	cdr3_nt
TRBV28	11	many	-	TRBJ2-3	CASTYTDTQYF	TGTGCCAGCACCTACACAGATACGCAGTATTTT
TRBV20-1	14	many	TRBD2	TRBJ2-5	CSARETLAEETQYF	TGCAGTGCTAGAGAGACGCTAGCGGAAGAGACCCAGTACTTC
TRBV7-9	17	many	TRBD1	TRBJ2-7	CASSSGQGDYAAYEQYF	TGTGCCAGCAGCTCAGGACAGGGGGACTACGCGGCCTACGAGCAGTACTTC
TRBV7-7	14	many	-	TRBJ2-7	CASSLSDRQGEQYF	TGTGCCAGCAGCTTAAGCGACAGGCAGGGGGAGCAGTACTTC
TRBV6-6	13	many	-	TRBJ2-3	CASSYGVTDTQYF	TGTGCCAGCAGTTACGGGGTCACAGATACGCAGTATTTT
TRBV5-6	13	many	-	TRBJ2-7	CASTLGRSYEQYF	TGTGCCAGCACCCTCGGACGTTCCTACGAGCAGTACTTC
TRBV4-3	15	many	TRBD2	TRBJ2-3	CASSQGAGMGDTQYF	TGCGCCAGCAGCCAAGGAGCGGGAATGGGGGATACGCAGTATTTT
TRBV7-9	17	many	TRBD1	TRBJ1-2	CASSLAMTGGSDYGYTF	TGTGCCAGCAGCTTGGCAATGACAGGGGGCAGCGACTATGGCTACACCTTC
TRBV6-2/TRBV6-3	15	many	-	TRBJ2-7	CASSGPRSRAYEQYF	TGTGCCAGCAGCGGTCCACGGAGTAGAGCTTACGAGCAGTACTTC
TRBV7-9	16	many	-	TRBJ2-7	CASSLVTGAKTYEQYF	TGTGCCAGCAGCTTAGTGACGGGGGCCAAGACCTACGAGCAGTACTTC
TRBV5-1	13	many	-	TRBJ1-1	CASSFIREAEAFF	TGCGCCAGCAGCTTTATTAGGGAAGCTGAAGCTTTCTTT
TRBV29-1	12	many	-	TRBJ1-1	CSVMGLTVGAFF	TGCAGCGTTATGGGCCTCACGGTGGGGGCTTTCTTT
TRBV5-1	15	many	-	TRBJ2-2	CASSSIVVRTGELFF	TGCGCCAGCAGCTCGATAGTAGTCAGAACCGGGGAGCTGTTTTTT
TRBV20-1	12	-	-	TRBJ2-7	CSAKSGPYEQYF	TGCAGTGCCAAAAGCGGTCCCTACGAGCAGTACTTC
TRBV6-2/TRBV6-3	16	many	-	TRBJ1-5	CASSNGVQFSNQPQHF	TGTGCCAGCAGCAACGGGGTCCAGTTTAGCAATCAGCCCCAGCATTTT
TRBV29-1	15	many	TRBD2	TRBJ2-1	CSVVPSGRVYNEQFF	TGCAGCGTTGTACCTAGCGGGAGGGTTTACAATGAGCAGTTCTTC
TRBV9	14	many	-	TRBJ1-6	CASRREDEYSPLHF	TGTGCCAGCAGAAGGGAAGACGAGTATTCACCCCTCCACTTT
TRBV5-1	17	many	TRBD2	TRBJ2-2	CASSPEGLAGLTGELFF	TGCGCCAGCAGCCCGGAGGGACTAGCGGGACTCACCGGGGAGCTGTTTTTT
TRBV20-1	13	many	-	TRBJ2-5	CSADTQRGETQYF	TGCAGTGCCGATACCCAGAGAGGCGAGACCCAGTACTTC
TRBV29-1	15	many	TRBD1	TRBJ2-3	CSVEDGTGGTDTQYF	TGCAGCGTTGAAGATGGGACAGGGGGCACAGATACGCAGTATTTT
TRBV9	15	many	-	TRBJ2-3	CASSVEGTPWDTQYF	TGTGCCAGCAGCGTAGAAGGCACCCCCTGGGATACGCAGTATTTT
TRBV12-3/TRBV12-4	16	many	-	TRBJ2-7	CASSPKGHYSSYEQYF	TGTGCCAGCAGTCCGAAGGGACACTACAGCTCCTACGAGCAGTACTTC
TRBV28	13	few	TRBD1	TRBJ1-4	CASRPGGGEKLFF	TGTGCCAGCAGACCAGGGGGCGGCGAAAAACTGTTTTTT
TRBV4-3	14	few	-	TRBJ2-5	CASSQDIGLETQYF	TGCGCCAGCAGCCAAGATATAGGGTTAGAGACCCAGTACTTC
TRBV20-1	13	many	-	TRBJ2-1	CSASGAGYNEQFF	TGCAGTGCTAGCGGAGCTGGGTACAATGAGCAGTTCTTC
TRBV7-2	15	many	TRBD1	TRBJ1-2	CASSADRGPSYGYTF	TGTGCCAGCAGCGCAGACAGGGGGCCAAGCTATGGCTACACCTTC
TRBV7-9	13	many	-	TRBJ2-2	CASGYLYTGELFF	TGTGCCAGCGGTTATTTATACACCGGGGAGCTGTTTTTT
TRBV28	11	many	-	TRBJ2-3	CASSLIDTQYF	TGTGCCAGCAGTTTGATTGATACGCAGTATTTT
TRBV29-1	16	-	TRBD2	TRBJ2-1	CSARGYIAGVGNEQFF	TGCAGCGCCCGCGGCTACATAGCGGGGGTTGGCAATGAGCAGTTCTTC
TRBV4-1	16	many	-	TRBJ2-2	CASSQEVSANTGELFF	TGCGCCAGCAGCCAAGAGGTCTCTGCGAACACCGGGGAGCTGTTTTTT
TRBV20-1	12	many	-	TRBJ2-3	CSAIFRRDTQYF	TGCAGTGCTATCTTTAGGCGGGATACGCAGTATTTT
TRBV28	12	many	-	TRBJ2-3	CASSLILDTQYF	TGTGCCAGCAGTTTAATCCTGGATACGCAGTATTTT
TRBV20-1	11	-	-	TRBJ2-7	CSARVTGEQYF	TGCAGTGCTAGGGTCACCGGTGAGCAGTACTTC
TRBV18	13	many	-	TRBJ1-5	CASSHKGNQPQHF	TGTGCCAGCTCACATAAGGGCAATCAGCCCCAGCATTTT
TRBV9	13	many	-	TRBJ2-2	CASSEPGTGELFF	TGTGCCAGCAGCGAGCCAGGCACCGGGGAGCTGTTTTTT
TRBV6-5	15	many	TRBD2	TRBJ2-7	CASSYIGTSGNEQYF	TGTGCCAGCAGTTACATAGGGACTAGCGGGAACGAGCAGTACTTC
TRBV5-8	17	many	TRBD1	TRBJ1-1	CASNDRWYTGQGDEAFF	TGTGCCAGCAACGACCGATGGTACACGGGACAGGGTGATGAAGCTTTCTTT
TRBV5-5	15	many	TRBD1	TRBJ2-7	CASSNPDRLSYEQYF	TGTGCCAGCAGCAACCCGGACAGGCTCTCCTACGAGCAGTACTTC
TRBV6-2/TRBV6-3	15	many	-	TRBJ2-5	CASLERPHSQETQYF	TGTGCCAGCCTCGAAAGACCCCATTCTCAGGAGACCCAGTACTTC
TRBV12-3/TRBV12-4	15	many	-	TRBJ2-4	CASSSDRNYIHVQYF	TGTGCCAGCAGTTCCGACAGGAATTACATTCATGTTCAGTACTTC
TRBV7-9	16	many	TRBD1	TRBJ2-3	CASSPGQGEGTDTQYF	TGTGCCAGCAGCCCGGGACAGGGAGAGGGCACAGATACGCAGTATTTT
TRBV11-2	16	-	TRBD1	TRBJ2-1	CASSNDRDREYNEQFF	TGTGCCAGCAGCAACGATCGGGACAGGGAATACAATGAGCAGTTCTTC
TRBV29-1	14	many	-	TRBJ2-2	CSVGVTLNTGELFF	TGCAGCGTTGGGGTAACATTGAACACCGGGGAGCTGTTTTTT
TRBV10-3	12	many	-	TRBJ1-1	CAISEPGELAFF	TGTGCCATCAGTGAGCCCGGGGAGCTCGCGTTCTTT
TRBV11-2	17	many	-	TRBJ1-6	CASSLYATEPNNSPLHF	TGTGCCAGCAGCTTATATGCCACAGAACCAAATAATTCACCCCTCCACTTT
TRBV7-8	17	many	TRBD1	TRBJ2-5	CASINRGRGFYWETQYF	TGTGCCAGCATAAACAGGGGGCGCGGGTTTTATTGGGAGACCCAGTACTTC
TRBV29-1	13	many	-	TRBJ1-5	CSVTTGIYQPQHF	TGCAGCGTCACGACAGGAATTTATCAGCCCCAGCATTTT
TRBV12-3/TRBV12-4	15	-	TRBD2	TRBJ2-7	CASRPPSGGAYEQYF	TGTGCCAGCAGACCTCCTAGCGGGGGGGCCTACGAGCAGTACTTC
TRBV28	15	many	-	TRBJ1-6	CASSPPGRTNSPLHF	TGTGCCAGCAGCCCACCGGGACGTACTAATTCACCCCTCCACTTT
TRBV6-5	14	-	-	TRBJ2-7	CASSYQLTVDEQYF	TGTGCCAGCAGTTACCAGCTTACGGTGGACGAGCAGTACTTC
TRBV28	13	many	-	TRBJ2-7	CASSFAGPYEQYF	TGTGCCAGCAGTTTTGCGGGGCCCTACGAGCAGTACTTC
TRBV5-1	16	many	TRBD1	TRBJ2-1	CASSQGDREFGNEQFF	TGCGCCAGCAGCCAAGGGGACAGGGAGTTTGGAAATGAGCAGTTCTTC